This T cell receptor beta chain was identified during a study of T cells in Graves' hyperthyroidism and ophthalmopathy. Study conclusions and caveats: A model of 13 V-J pairs discriminated ophthalmopathy from stable hyperthyroidism. Ophthalmopathy was model-predicted a median around seven months pre-onset.

Diagnosis rested on symptoms, serum thyroxine and TRAb, thyroid ultrasound, and orbital computed tomography. Cells are PBMCs isolated from about 10 ml of fresh blood. It was RNA transcripts that yielded the amplified TCR beta CDR3 regions. When the TCR CDR3 underwent first-round RT-PCR, the HTBI primer set was used. TCRdb analysed the multiplex PCR reads with MiXCR anew, one entry per CDR3 protein. Of some 150,000 distinct CDR3 sequences in the sample, around 20% were seen once. This clonotype occurred many times. Its antigen is still unknown. The germline gives CDR1 SGHAT, CDR2 FQNNGV. The V end was cut by 4 bases, the J end by 0 bases, with 7 bases between. CDR3 size: 13 residues.

The receptor was isolated from a woman aged 45-65 years with Graves' hyperthyroidism that later progressed to Graves' ophthalmopathy. The V and J genes are TRBV11-2 and TRBJ2-7; D possibly corresponds to TRBD1 (6 bases). Sequencing used blood. The CDR3 loop is CASSWTASYEQYF. CDR3 sequence (DNA): TGTGCCAGCAGCTGGACAGCCTCCTACGAGCAGTACTTC.